The clone carrying this T cell receptor beta chain was detected only once. Enrolled during active infection, Seattle patients were then followed longitudinally. This sample was included in a study of blood T cell repertoires in COVID-19. Turning to the study itself: Collection of acute and convalescent COVID-19 samples took place in the United States, Italy and Spain. Nucleic acid was either cDNA or gDNA, and it came from T cells, B-cell-depleted T cells, or PBMCs.

Under the authors' procedure: Amplification from reference gene primers served as the basis for estimated nucleated cell counts. Sequencing used immunoSEQ multiplex PCR; TCRdb keeps in-frame clones, though not all of them. Clonal size and the V and J genes are those of that table, whereas D and trimming came from the DNA. Here the sample spans roughly 160,000 clones, roughly 85% being singletons. Germline V gene data show CDR1 as ENHRY and CDR2 as SYGVKD. Trimming at V came to 11 bases and at J to 2 bases, leaving 16 bases not matched to a gene. This CDR3 region has 16 residues. The sequenced sample was peripheral blood. The sequence was obtained from a woman aged 45-59 years with COVID-19, enrolled during active disease. The gene calls are TRBV10-3 and TRBJ2-7; TRBD2 matches at 9 bases. CDR3 sequence reads: CAGSLLLAGSTYEQYF. In DNA form, the CDR3 reads TGTGCCGGCTCGCTACTTCTAGCGGGGTCCACCTACGAGCAGTACTTC.